This TCR beta chain stems from a study of cytomegalovirus exposure and HLA in healthy donors. Study findings and constraints: It was reportedly the case that the classifier diagnosed cytomegalovirus status with high specificity and sensitivity. Based on reports, TCR beta sequences accurately predicted HLA-A and HLA-B alleles for most subjects. Later analysis placed DRB1 highest and HLA-C lowest in TCR association rates, which differed by HLA locus.

Germline values: CDR1 LNHDA, CDR2 SQIVND (reference sequence). The V and J ends lost 5 bases and 5 bases respectively, with 7 bases between them. This CDR3 has 12 amino acids. Primers: 60 Vbeta forward and 13 Jbeta reverse. Per the study methods: Counted up in a later analysis, unique TCR beta chains came to roughly 80 million, with around 10 million shared. The table came from immunoSEQ multiplex PCR; TCRdb's copy has only in-frame clones and leaves some out. That table furnishes V, J and clone size, whereas the DNA furnished D and trimming. The data show about 160,000 clones, about four fifths seen once. The sample holds a few counts of this clone. The antigen remains unidentified.

The sequenced sample consisted of PBMCs. This TCR was sampled from a woman in her 30s in good health and CMV-seropositive. The V and J genes are TRBV19 and TRBJ1-5; D unclear. Here the CDR3 reads CASSATYQPQHF. The CDR3 DNA sequence: TGTGCCAGTAGTGCGACTTATCAGCCCCAGCATTTT.